This T cell receptor (beta chain) was identified during a study of beta chain features in type 1 diabetes. The study reverse transcribed the entire isolated RNA, so it sequenced expressed TCRB transcripts. Assay used: immunoSEQ multiplex PCR; TCRdb lists only in-frame clones, some missing. The data hold about 620,000 clones, with around 15% observed a single time. Trimming took 10 bases from V and 6 from J, leaving 15 bases between them. The length of the CDR3 is 13 residues. Per germline, CDR1 SNHLY and CDR2 FYNNEI. The sequencing sample was made of naive CD4+ T cells from blood. The source of this sequence is a young man in good health. The chain couples TRBV2 to TRBJ2-2; D unclear. The CDR3 DNA follows: TGTGCCAACCTCGGACGGCCGTCCGGGGAGCTGTTTTTT. Encoded protein: CANLGRPSGELFF.